This T cell receptor beta chain was sequenced during a study of blood T cell repertoires in COVID-19. The overall study: Material from acute and convalescent COVID-19 was sourced from the United States, Italy and Spain. T cells, B-cell-depleted T cells, or PBMCs provided the cDNA or gDNA that served as material.

Original handling: Amplified reference gene primers provided the basis for estimating nucleated cell counts. The protocol was immunoSEQ multiplex PCR, while the TCRdb copy is restricted to in-frame clones and leaves out a portion. V and J calls and clone size come straight from that table; D and trimming were deduced from the DNA. The sample includes about 150,000 clones, roughly 80% of them seen just once. Looked up from germline, CDR1 is LNHDA and CDR2 is SQIVND (reference sequence). Deletions cut 4 bases from V and 8 bases from J, with 14 bases between. CDR3 length equals 13 residues. The sequence was obtained from a man in his fifties or sixties with active or convalescent COVID-19. Material for sequencing was peripheral blood. The chain joins TRBV19 to TRBJ1-2, with a tentative D call TRBD1 (5 bases). The CDR3 loop is CASSTGRIGGYTF. The CDR3 coding sequence is TGTGCCAGTAGTACAGGGCGGATAGGCGGCTACACCTTC.